Presented here are 32 T cell receptor beta chains from one specimen sequenced in a study of T cells after yellow fever vaccination. MiXCR was run by TCRdb on the 5' RACE reads, yielding one entry per CDR3 protein. The sample contains 620,000 or so distinct CDR3 sequences, roughly an eighth of which appear only once. This specimen consisted of PBMCs, obtained on the day of the yellow fever booster vaccination. The receptors were gathered from a man aged 30 to 39 who received the YFV17D yellow fever vaccine.

In its sample, this clonotype was seen many times. The chain uses TRBV2 and TRBJ2-7, with D unclear. The CDR3 totals 13 residues. V was clipped by 3 bases and J by 9 bases, with 15 bases between them. CDR1 is SNHLY and CDR2 is FYNNEI in the germline V gene. This CDR3 is CASSDPGLRAQYF. In nucleotides, the CDR3 is TGTGCCAGCAGTGACCCTGGGCTACGTGCGCAGTACTTC.

This clonotype was seen only a few times. This chain joins TRBV10-2 and TRBJ2-5; no clear D gene. This CDR3 spans 14 amino acids. V was pared by 0 bases and J by 3 bases, with 8 bases between. CDR1 WSHSY and CDR2 SAAADI come from the germline V gene. The CDR3 DNA sequence: TGCGCCAGCAGTGAGTCAAACCGGGAAGAGACCCAGTACTTC. Translation: CASSESNREETQYF.

The gene calls are TRBV5-4 and TRBJ2-1; tentatively, D is TRBD2 (6 bases). The germline gives CDR1 SGHNT, CDR2 YYREEE (reference sequence). The ends were cut back, 6 bases at V and 7 bases at J, with 17 bases in the middle. The CDR3 contains 14 residues. The chain's CDR3 is CASKDGAGRNEQFF. The CDR3 bases are TGTGCCAGCAAGGATGGGGCGGGAAGGAATGAGCAGTTCTTC.

This clonotype was observed a handful of times. This chain links TRBV3-1 with TRBJ2-7; D remains ambiguous. CDR1 LGHDT and CDR2 YNNKEL come from the germline V gene (reference sequence). The germline V and J ends were trimmed by 4 bases and 2 bases, with 12 bases remaining between them. The CDR3 runs 14 residues. CDR3 residues: CASSPHGGAYEQYF. CDR3 DNA: TGTGCCAGCAGCCCCCACGGCGGAGCCTACGAGCAGTACTTC.

This chain uses TRBV6-2 or TRBV6-3 with TRBJ2-1; 15 bases match TRBD2. The CDR3 is 15 amino acids. Unmatched junction bases numbered 4, after V lost 6 bases and J lost 7 bases. Per the germline V gene, CDR1 is MNHEY and CDR2 is SVGEGT. The DNA for the CDR3 is TGTGCCAGCAGGGGACTAGCGGGAGGAAGAAATGAGCAGTTCTTC. The encoded protein is CASRGLAGGRNEQFF.

This clonotype was seen only a few times. The chain carries TRBV5-4 and TRBJ2-1, with a tentative D call TRBD2 (6 bases). The V and J ends lost 0 bases and 6 bases respectively, with 13 bases between them. CDR1 is SGHNT, CDR2 YYREEE, per germline (reference sequence). The CDR3 consists of 15 residues. The CDR3 protein is CASSLVGAGSNEQFF. The CDR3 DNA is TGTGCCAGCAGCTTGGTCGGAGCGGGCTCCAATGAGCAGTTCTTC.

This clonotype was seen a few times. V is TRBV18 and J is TRBJ2-7; 10 nucleotides match TRBD2. The CDR3 has 14 residues. Germline V gene sequence: CDR1 KGHSH, CDR2 LQKENI. J gave up 5 bases and V 2 bases, and 3 bases lay outside the gene matches. The CDR3 nucleotides are TGTGCCAGCTCACCAAACCTAGCGGGAGACGAGCAGTACTTC. Translating gives CASSPNLAGDEQYF.

In its sample, this clonotype was seen many times. The V gene is TRBV28, the J gene TRBJ1-5; D may be TRBD1 (5 bases). The CDR3 sequence is 17 residues long. Per the germline V gene, CDR1 is MDHEN and CDR2 is SYDVKM. The ends were cut back, 5 bases at V and 5 bases at J, with 22 bases in the middle. CDR3 residues: CASSPYGTGRFDQPQHF. CDR3 bases: TGTGCCAGCAGTCCCTATGGGACCGGACGGTTCGATCAGCCCCAGCATTTT.

This clonotype has ten or more counts. The gene calls are TRBV12-3 or TRBV12-4 and TRBJ2-2; 7 positions match TRBD1. The trim removed 4 bases at V and 4 bases at J, leaving 6 bases unmatched. This CDR3 is 15 amino acids long. CDR3 residues: CASSSGTATTGELFF. CDR3 DNA sequence: TGTGCCAGCAGTTCGGGGACAGCCACCACCGGGGAGCTGTTTTTT.

This clonotype was seen many times. This chain links TRBV7-9 with TRBJ1-5, with TRBD1 matching 8 bases. The V gene's germline CDR1 is SEHNR and CDR2 FQNEAQ (reference sequence). V lost 7 bases and J lost 3; bases outside the gene matches: 5. The CDR3 contains 14 residues. In nucleotides, the CDR3 is TGTGCCAGCAAGGGGACAGGCTACAATCAGCCCCAGCATTTT. Residues: CASKGTGYNQPQHF.

The chain carries TRBV7-2 and TRBJ2-2; D remains ambiguous. In germline, CDR1 is SGHTA, CDR2 FQGNSA. The CDR3 contains 15 residues. The ends were cut back, 0 bases at V and 3 bases at J, with 8 bases in the middle. The CDR3 DNA follows: TGTGCCAGCAGCTTAGCCAGATGGGACACCGGGGAGCTGTTTTTT. Its protein product is CASSLARWDTGELFF.

This clonotype has ten or more counts. The V and J genes are TRBV5-1 and TRBJ2-7, with a tentative D call TRBD2 (5 bases). V was shortened by 4 bases and J by 3 bases, with 14 bases between the two germline ends. Germline V gene lookup returns CDR1 SGHRS and CDR2 YFSETQ. The CDR3 loop spans 14 amino acids. CDR3 in amino acids: CASSSSGADYEQYF. In DNA form, the CDR3 reads TGCGCCAGCAGCAGCAGCGGTGCGGACTACGAGCAGTACTTC.

This clonotype was counted only a few times. The rearrangement links TRBV12-3 or TRBV12-4 to TRBJ2-3; D remains unclear. V lost 7 bases and J lost 4, with 12 bases in between. The length of the CDR3 is 13 residues. CDR3 bases: TGTGCCAGCACCTCAAGGGCGTCAGATACGCAGTATTTT. It is translated as CASTSRASDTQYF.

The V call is TRBV6-5, the J call TRBJ1-1; D is undetermined. V was trimmed by 3 bases and J by 3 bases, leaving 8 bases between them. This CDR3 spans 13 amino acids. Germline values: CDR1 MNHEY, CDR2 SVGAGI. The CDR3 protein is CASSYGSDTEAFF. CDR3 DNA sequence: TGTGCCAGCAGTTATGGTTCGGACACTGAAGCTTTCTTT.

The V gene is TRBV7-2, the J gene TRBJ2-5, with a possible D match to TRBD1 (6 bases). The germline V gene encodes CDR1 SGHTA and CDR2 FQGNSA. Trimming shortened V by 0 bases and J by 4 bases, and 9 bases separated the two germline ends. The CDR3 has 14 residues. CDR3 region: CASSLARGTETQYF. The CDR3 DNA is TGTGCCAGCAGCTTAGCCAGGGGAACAGAGACCCAGTACTTC. Full variable domain (missing parts from reference TRBV7-2 and TRBJ2-5): GAGVSQSPSNKVTEKGKDVELRCDPISGHTALYWYRQSLGQGLEFLIYFQGNSAPDKSGLPSDRFSAERTGGSVSTLTIQRTQQEDSAVYLCASSLARGTETQYFGPGTRLLVL.

V is TRBV7-2 and J is TRBJ2-4, with 8 bases matching TRBD2. The V and J ends lost 5 bases and 6 bases, in that order; junction bases with no gene match: 12. This CDR3 spans 16 amino acids. Germline lookup yields CDR1 SGHTA and CDR2 FQGNSA. This CDR3 is CASSPTPLAGGNIQYF. The CDR3, as DNA: TGTGCCAGCAGCCCGACCCCCCTGGCGGGAGGAAACATTCAGTACTTC. Filled out from reference TRBV7-2 and TRBJ2-4, the complete variable domain reads GAGVSQSPSNKVTEKGKDVELRCDPISGHTALYWYRQSLGQGLEFLIYFQGNSAPDKSGLPSDRFSAERTGGSVSTLTIQRTQQEDSAVYLCASSPTPLAGGNIQYFGAGTRLSVL.

V usage is TRBV29-1 and J usage is TRBJ1-5; 7 bases are a match to TRBD1. This CDR3 is built from 13 residues. Germline V CDR1 and CDR2: SQVTM, ANQGSEA. J lost 9 bases, V lost 5 bases, and 10 bases had no gene match. The CDR3 is CSVWEGAGMPQHF. The CDR3 DNA reads as TGCAGCGTTTGGGAGGGGGCAGGCATGCCCCAGCATTTT.

The chain has TRBV4-3 and TRBJ2-7; the match to TRBD1 covers 9 bases. CDR1 and CDR2 from the germline V gene are LGHNA and YSLEER. This CDR3 is built from 20 residues. V shed 0 bases, J shed 5 bases, and the junction held 20 bases outside the gene matches. The CDR3 DNA sequence: TGCGCCAGCAGCCAAGATTTGATAGTGGGTGGGAGGACAGGGGCCGACGAGCAGTACTTC. Amino acid sequence: CASSQDLIVGGRTGADEQYF.

This sequence joins TRBV7-9 and TRBJ2-3, with D perhaps TRBD1 (5 bases). V gave up 0 bases and J gave up 4 bases, with 8 bases separating them. This CDR3 comprises 14 residues. Germline-derived CDR1 and CDR2 are SEHNR and FQNEAQ (reference sequence). Written as DNA, the CDR3 is TGTGCCAGCAGCTTAGCGGGGCGTCCAGATACGCAGTATTTT. It translates to CASSLAGRPDTQYF.

The V and J genes are TRBV30 and TRBJ2-1, with 13 nucleotides matching TRBD2. Per the germline V gene, CDR1 is GTSNPN and CDR2 is SVGIG (reference sequence). With 2 bases clipped from V and 8 bases from J, the junction kept 12 bases outside the gene matches. The CDR3 has 17 amino acids. CDR3 loop: CAWSRLRTSGSPDEQFF. DNA for the CDR3: TGTGCCTGGAGTAGGCTCAGGACTAGCGGGAGTCCAGATGAGCAGTTCTTC.

This clonotype was seen a few times. V is TRBV15 and J is TRBJ2-7; TRBD1 is a possible D gene (6 bases). V was shortened by 3 bases and J by 2 bases, with 8 bases between the two germline ends. Germline values: CDR1 LNHNV, CDR2 YYDKDF (reference sequence). The CDR3 runs 13 residues. Here the CDR3 DNA reads TGTGCCACCAGCAGGGACAGCGCCTACGAGCAGTACTTC. Translated, it gives CATSRDSAYEQYF.

This clonotype was recorded a few times. The chain carries TRBV5-5 and TRBJ1-5, with TRBD1 matching 7 bases. The CDR3 sequence is 15 residues long. Trimming cost V 0 bases and J 5 bases; bases outside gene matches: 5. The germline gives CDR1 SGHKS, CDR2 YYEKEE (reference sequence). Here the CDR3 DNA reads TGTGCCAGCAGCTTGGAAGGGACAGCTCATCAGCCCCAGCATTTT. Amino acids: CASSLEGTAHQPQHF.

This clonotype was recorded a few times. V gene TRBV9 combines with J gene TRBJ1-5; D is perhaps TRBD1 (5 bases). The CDR3 extends over 14 amino acids. Germline V gives CDR1 SGDLS, CDR2 YYNGEE. V was cut by 0 bases and J by 9 bases, with 13 bases left in between. CDR3: CASSVESGGGPQHF. Written as DNA, the CDR3 is TGTGCCAGCAGCGTAGAATCCGGGGGTGGGCCCCAGCATTTT.

This clonotype turned up a few times. The CDR3 loop is CASSFELAGGRELFF. The CDR3 DNA sequence: TGTGCCAGCAGCTTTGAACTAGCGGGAGGCAGGGAGCTGTTTTTT. J is TRBJ2-2 and V is TRBV5-6; 12 positions match TRBD2. V lost 2 bases to trimming and J lost 9 bases; unmatched junction nucleotides: 5. The CDR3 loop spans 15 amino acids. CDR1 is SGHDT and CDR2 is YYEEEE in the germline V gene.

This clonotype was detected once. V and J are TRBV20-1 and TRBJ2-7; maybe TRBD1 (6 bases). V was clipped by 0 bases and J by 5 bases, with 20 bases between them. The CDR3 spans 16 residues. The germline gives CDR1 DFQATT, CDR2 SNEGSKA (reference sequence). The CDR3 sequence: CSARDPWTAGSHEQYF. CDR3 sequence (DNA): TGCAGTGCTAGAGATCCGTGGACAGCCGGATCCCACGAGCAGTACTTC.

There are a few counts of this clonotype. The chain recombines TRBV12-5 with TRBJ2-6; D is possibly TRBD1 (5 bases). Germline CDR1 LGHNT, CDR2 FRNRAP. This CDR3 comprises 13 residues. The V end was cut by 9 bases, the J end by 2 bases, with 8 bases between. CDR3 residues: CASDSAGANVLTF. DNA of the CDR3: TGTGCTAGCGACAGTGCTGGGGCCAACGTCCTGACTTTC.

A few counts support this clonotype. This chain uses TRBV12-3 or TRBV12-4 with TRBJ1-4; D uncertain. There are 12 residues in the CDR3. The V end was cut by 6 bases, the J end by 8 bases, with 10 bases between. The CDR3 nucleotides read TGTGCCAGCAGCTCTCCCGGGGAAAAACTGTTTTTT. This encodes CASSSPGEKLFF.

The V call is TRBV7-9, the J call TRBJ2-5; D remains ambiguous. The CDR3 loop spans 14 amino acids. V was shortened by 6 bases and J by 1 base, with 12 bases between the two germline ends. Germline V gene data show CDR1 as SEHNR and CDR2 as FQNEAQ (reference sequence). CDR3 sequence: CASRHAPGQETQYF. The CDR3 bases are TGTGCCAGCAGACACGCCCCGGGCCAAGAGACCCAGTACTTC.

This chain joins TRBV4-2 and TRBJ2-3, with 8 positions matching TRBD2. This CDR3 region has 16 residues. The J segment lost 5 bases and the V segment lost 0 bases, leaving 7 bases of the junction unmatched. CDR1 is LGHNA and CDR2 is YNFKEQ in the germline V gene. The CDR3 reads CASSQDPSGSIDTQYF. As DNA, the CDR3 is TGTGCCAGCAGCCAAGATCCCAGCGGGAGTATAGATACGCAGTATTTT.

This clonotype was counted between two and nine times. V gene TRBV20-1 combines with J gene TRBJ2-5; 8 bases are shared with TRBD2. V shed 4 bases, J shed 5 bases, and the junction held 12 bases outside the gene matches. CDR1 is DFQATT, CDR2 SNEGSKA, per germline (reference sequence). There are 15 residues in the CDR3. The CDR3 nucleotides are TGCAGTGCTACCCCCACTAGCGGAGGTGGGGAGACCCAGTACTTC. Its translation is CSATPTSGGGETQYF.

This clonotype was recorded at least ten times. The chain uses TRBV7-2 and TRBJ1-1; D is undetermined. Germline V gene sequence: CDR1 SGHTA, CDR2 FQGNSA. The germline V and J ends were trimmed by 5 bases and 1 base, with 11 bases remaining between them. The length of the CDR3 is 14 residues. CDR3 DNA: TGTGCCAGCAGCCTCCCCCCGGGGAACACTGAAGCTTTCTTT. Protein: CASSLPPGNTEAFF.

This clonotype has just a few counts. The rearrangement joins TRBV7-2 to TRBJ2-7; D ambiguous. This CDR3 has 13 residues. Germline V gene data show CDR1 as SGHTA and CDR2 as FQGNSA. Trimming shortened V by 4 bases and J by 3 bases, and 10 bases separated the two germline ends. The CDR3 bases are TGTGCCAGCAGCTCCCGGGTCTACTACGAGCAGTACTTC. Residues: CASSSRVYYEQYF.